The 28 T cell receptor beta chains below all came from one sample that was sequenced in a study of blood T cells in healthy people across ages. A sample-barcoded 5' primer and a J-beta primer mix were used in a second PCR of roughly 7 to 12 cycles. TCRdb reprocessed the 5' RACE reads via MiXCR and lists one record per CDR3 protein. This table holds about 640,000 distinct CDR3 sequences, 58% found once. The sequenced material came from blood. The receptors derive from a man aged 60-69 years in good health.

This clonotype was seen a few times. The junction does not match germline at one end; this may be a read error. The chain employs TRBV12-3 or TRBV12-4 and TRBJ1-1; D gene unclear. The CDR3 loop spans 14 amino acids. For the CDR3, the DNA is TGTGCCAGCAGTCCCTCGACGGTGAACACTGAGGCTTTCTTT. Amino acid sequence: CASSPSTVNTEAFF.

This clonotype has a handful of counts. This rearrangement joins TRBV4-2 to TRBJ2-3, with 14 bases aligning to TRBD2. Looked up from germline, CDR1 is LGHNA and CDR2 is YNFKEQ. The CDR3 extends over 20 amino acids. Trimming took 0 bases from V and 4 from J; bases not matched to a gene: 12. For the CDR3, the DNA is TGTGCCAGCAGCCAAGAGAGGGGACTAGCGGGGGACCCCCTCCCAGATACGCAGTATTTT. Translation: CASSQERGLAGDPLPDTQYF.

The CDR3 loop reads CASSFNQDSGNTIYF. In nucleotides, the CDR3 is TGCGCCAGCAGCTTTAATCAGGACTCTGGAAACACCATATATTTT. The V gene is TRBV5-1, the J gene TRBJ1-3; D gene uncertain. Germline assignment: CDR1 SGHRS and CDR2 YFSETQ. The CDR3 is made up of 15 amino acids. V gave up 2 bases and J gave up 0 bases, with 9 bases separating them.

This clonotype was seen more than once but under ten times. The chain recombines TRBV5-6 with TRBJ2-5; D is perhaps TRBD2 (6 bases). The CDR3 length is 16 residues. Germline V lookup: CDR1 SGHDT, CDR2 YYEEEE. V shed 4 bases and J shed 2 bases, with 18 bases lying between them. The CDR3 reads CASSPDPARGQETQYF. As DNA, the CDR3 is TGTGCCAGCAGCCCCGACCCCGCCCGGGGGCAAGAGACCCAGTACTTC.

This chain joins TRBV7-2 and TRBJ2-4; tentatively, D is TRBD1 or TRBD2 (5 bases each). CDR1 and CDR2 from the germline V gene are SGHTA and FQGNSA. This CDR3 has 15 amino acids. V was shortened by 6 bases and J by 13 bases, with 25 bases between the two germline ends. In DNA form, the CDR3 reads TGTGCCAGCAGACCTACCGGGACCACGTTTGACTCGCAGTACTTC. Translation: CASRPTGTTFDSQYF.

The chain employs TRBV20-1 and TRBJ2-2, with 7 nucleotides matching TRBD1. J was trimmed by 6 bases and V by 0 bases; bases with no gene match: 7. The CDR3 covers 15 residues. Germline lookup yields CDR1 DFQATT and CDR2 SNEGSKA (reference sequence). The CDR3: CSARDYRGLAGELFF. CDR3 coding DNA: TGCAGTGCTAGAGATTACAGGGGATTAGCCGGGGAGCTGTTTTTT.

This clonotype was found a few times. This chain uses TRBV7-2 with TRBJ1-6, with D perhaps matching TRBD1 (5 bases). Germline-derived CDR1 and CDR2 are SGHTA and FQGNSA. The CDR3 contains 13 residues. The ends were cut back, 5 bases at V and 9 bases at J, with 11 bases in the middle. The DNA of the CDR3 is TGTGCCAGCAGCCCCCAGGGAAGTTCACCCCTCCACTTT. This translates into CASSPQGSSPLHF.

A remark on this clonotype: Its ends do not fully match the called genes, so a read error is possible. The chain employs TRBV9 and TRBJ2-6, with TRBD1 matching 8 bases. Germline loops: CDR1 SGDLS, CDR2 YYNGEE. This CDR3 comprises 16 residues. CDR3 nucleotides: TGTACCAGCAGCCTAACAGGGGGGTCTGGGGCCAACGTCCTGACTTTC. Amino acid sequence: CTSSLTGGSGANVLTF.

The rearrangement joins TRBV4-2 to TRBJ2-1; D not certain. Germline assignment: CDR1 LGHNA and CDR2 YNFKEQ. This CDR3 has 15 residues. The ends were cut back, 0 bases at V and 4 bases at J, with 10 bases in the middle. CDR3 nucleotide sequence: TGTGCCAGCAGCCAAGATGACGCAGCTTACAATGAGCAGTTCTTC. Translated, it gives CASSQDDAAYNEQFF.

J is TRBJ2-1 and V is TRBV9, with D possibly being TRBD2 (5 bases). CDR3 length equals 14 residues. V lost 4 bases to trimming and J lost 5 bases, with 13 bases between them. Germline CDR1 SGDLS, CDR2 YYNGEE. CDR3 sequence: CASSPIWGDNEQFF. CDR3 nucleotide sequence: TGTGCCAGCAGCCCTATCTGGGGAGACAATGAGCAGTTCTTC.

The CDR3 is CSVVPQGISTDTQYF. For the CDR3, the DNA is TGCAGCGTTGTCCCCCAGGGGATTAGCACAGATACGCAGTATTTT. The chain combines TRBV29-1 with TRBJ2-3, with D perhaps matching TRBD1 (6 bases). This CDR3 comprises 15 residues. The germline V and J ends were trimmed by 4 bases and 0 bases, with 14 bases remaining between them. The germline gives CDR1 SQVTM, CDR2 ANQGSEA.

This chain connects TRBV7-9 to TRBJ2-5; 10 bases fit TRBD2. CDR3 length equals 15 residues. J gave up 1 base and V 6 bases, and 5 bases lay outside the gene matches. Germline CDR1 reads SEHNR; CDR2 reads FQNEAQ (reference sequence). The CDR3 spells CASRYSGGFQETQYF. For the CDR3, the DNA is TGTGCCAGCAGATATAGCGGGGGGTTCCAAGAGACCCAGTACTTC.

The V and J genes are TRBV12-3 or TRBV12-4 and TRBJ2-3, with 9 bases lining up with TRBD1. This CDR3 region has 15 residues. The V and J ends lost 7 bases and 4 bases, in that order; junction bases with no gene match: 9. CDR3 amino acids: CASKRTGVMADTQYF. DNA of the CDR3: TGTGCCAGCAAACGGACAGGGGTCATGGCAGATACGCAGTATTTT.

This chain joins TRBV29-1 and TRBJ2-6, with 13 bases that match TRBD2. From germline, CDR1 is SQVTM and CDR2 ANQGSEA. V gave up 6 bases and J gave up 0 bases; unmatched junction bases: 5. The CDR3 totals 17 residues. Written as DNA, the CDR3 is TGCAGCGTGAGGACTAGCGGGGGATACTCTGGGGCCAACGTCCTGACTTTC. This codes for CSVRTSGGYSGANVLTF.

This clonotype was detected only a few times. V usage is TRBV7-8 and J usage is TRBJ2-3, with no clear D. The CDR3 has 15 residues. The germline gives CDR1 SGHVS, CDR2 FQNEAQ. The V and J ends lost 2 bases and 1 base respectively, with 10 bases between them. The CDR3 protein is CASSLNRLGTDTQYF. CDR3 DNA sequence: TGTGCCAGCAGCTTAAATCGACTGGGCACAGATACGCAGTATTTT.

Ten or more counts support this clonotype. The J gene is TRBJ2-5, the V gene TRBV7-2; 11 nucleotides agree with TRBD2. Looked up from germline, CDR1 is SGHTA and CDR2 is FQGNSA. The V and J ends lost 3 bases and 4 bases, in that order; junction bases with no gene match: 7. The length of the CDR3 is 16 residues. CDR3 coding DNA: TGTGCCAGCAGCTTGGAGTTAGCGGGGGGGCGAGAGACCCAGTACTTC. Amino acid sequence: CASSLELAGGRETQYF. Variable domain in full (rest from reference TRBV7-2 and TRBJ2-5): GAGVSQSPSNKVTEKGKDVELRCDPISGHTALYWYRQSLGQGLEFLIYFQGNSAPDKSGLPSDRFSAERTGGSVSTLTIQRTQQEDSAVYLCASSLELAGGRETQYFGPGTRLLVL.

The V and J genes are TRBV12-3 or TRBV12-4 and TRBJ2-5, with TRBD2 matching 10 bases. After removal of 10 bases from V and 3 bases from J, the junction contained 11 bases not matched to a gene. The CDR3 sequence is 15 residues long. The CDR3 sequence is CAIPQRGGSEETQYF. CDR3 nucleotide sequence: TGTGCCATCCCCCAGCGGGGGGGATCCGAAGAGACCCAGTACTTC.

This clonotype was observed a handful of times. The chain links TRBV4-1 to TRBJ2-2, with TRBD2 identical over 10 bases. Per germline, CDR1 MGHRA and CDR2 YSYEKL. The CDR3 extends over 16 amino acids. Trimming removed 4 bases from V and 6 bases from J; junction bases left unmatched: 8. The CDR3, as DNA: TGCGCCAGCAGCCCTCACAGCGGGGGGGCCGCCGGGGAGCTGTTTTTT. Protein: CASSPHSGGAAGELFF.

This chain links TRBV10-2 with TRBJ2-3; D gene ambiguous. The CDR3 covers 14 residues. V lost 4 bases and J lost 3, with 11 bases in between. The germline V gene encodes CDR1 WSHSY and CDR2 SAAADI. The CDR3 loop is CASSVAARTDTQYF. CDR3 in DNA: TGCGCCAGCAGTGTTGCGGCGAGGACAGATACGCAGTATTTT.

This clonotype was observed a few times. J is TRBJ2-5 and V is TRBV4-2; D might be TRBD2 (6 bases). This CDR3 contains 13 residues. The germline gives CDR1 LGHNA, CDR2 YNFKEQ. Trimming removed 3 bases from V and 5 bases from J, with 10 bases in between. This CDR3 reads CASSQTAGETQYF. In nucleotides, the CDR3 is TGTGCCAGCAGCCAGACGGCGGGGGAGACCCAGTACTTC.

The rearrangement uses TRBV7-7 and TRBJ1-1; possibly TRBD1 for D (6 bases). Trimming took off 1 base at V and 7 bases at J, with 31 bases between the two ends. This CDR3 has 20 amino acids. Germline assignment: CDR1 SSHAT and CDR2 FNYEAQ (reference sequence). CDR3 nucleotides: TGTGCCAGCAGCTTAGTTCCCGTAGTGAGAGCGCCAGACAGGACCTGTGAAGCTTTCTTT. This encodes CASSLVPVVRAPDRTCEAFF.

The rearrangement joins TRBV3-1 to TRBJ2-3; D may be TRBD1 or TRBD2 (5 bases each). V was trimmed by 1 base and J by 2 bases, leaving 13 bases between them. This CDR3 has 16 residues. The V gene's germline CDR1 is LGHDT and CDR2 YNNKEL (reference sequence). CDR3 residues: CASSQGGRGDTDTQYF. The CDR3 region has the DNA TGTGCCAGCAGCCAAGGGGGACGGGGAGACACAGATACGCAGTATTTT.

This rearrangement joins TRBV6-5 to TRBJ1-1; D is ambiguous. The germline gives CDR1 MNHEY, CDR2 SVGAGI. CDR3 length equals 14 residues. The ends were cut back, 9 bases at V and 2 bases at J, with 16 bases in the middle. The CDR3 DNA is TGTGCCAGTTCCCGGGCGGGGTTAAACACTGAAGCTTTCTTT. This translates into CASSRAGLNTEAFF.

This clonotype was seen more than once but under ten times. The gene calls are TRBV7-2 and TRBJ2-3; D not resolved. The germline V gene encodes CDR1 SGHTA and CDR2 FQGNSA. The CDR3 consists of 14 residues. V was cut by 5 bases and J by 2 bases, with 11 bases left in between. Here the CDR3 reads CASSQDGYTDTQYF. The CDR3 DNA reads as TGTGCCAGCAGCCAGGACGGATACACAGATACGCAGTATTTT.

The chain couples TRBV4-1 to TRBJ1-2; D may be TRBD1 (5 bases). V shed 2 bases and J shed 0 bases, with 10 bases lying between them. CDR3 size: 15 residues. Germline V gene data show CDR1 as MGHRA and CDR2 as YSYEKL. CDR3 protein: CASSQWGLSNYGYTF. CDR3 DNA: TGCGCCAGCAGCCAATGGGGCCTTTCTAACTATGGCTACACCTTC.

The DNA for the CDR3 is TGTGCCAGCTCACTGTCAAATCTGAACACTGAAGCTTTCTTT. Protein product: CASSLSNLNTEAFF. The chain links TRBV18 to TRBJ1-1, with no clear D. CDR3 size: 14 residues. Per germline, CDR1 KGHSH and CDR2 LQKENI. V lost 4 bases to trimming and J lost 0 bases, with 9 bases between them.

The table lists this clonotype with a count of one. CDR3 loop: CASSQVRGVDVQYF. CDR3 bases: TGCGCCAGCAGCCAAGTAAGAGGAGTAGACGTTCAGTACTTC. The chain combines TRBV4-1 with TRBJ2-4, with D hard to call. CDR3 length: 14 residues. Trimming shortened V by 1 base and J by 11 bases, and 15 bases separated the two germline ends. From germline, CDR1 is MGHRA and CDR2 YSYEKL.

The CDR3 region is CASRDGQGTRGTQYF. CDR3 in DNA: TGTGCCAGCAGGGATGGACAGGGCACCCGGGGCACCCAGTACTTC. This chain uses TRBV28 with TRBJ2-5, with 8 nucleotides matching TRBD1. Germline CDR1 MDHEN, CDR2 SYDVKM. The CDR3 totals 15 residues. J gave up 8 bases and V 6 bases, and 14 bases lay outside the gene matches.